A selection of T cell receptor beta chains follows, all from one sample in a study of blood T cell repertoires in COVID-19. Clones were read by immunoSEQ multiplex PCR, and TCRdb kept only the in-frame ones, dropping some. This repertoire shows 150,000 to 190,000 clones, around 74% found once; its top ten account for 3.7%. Material for sequencing was peripheral blood. These receptors were obtained from a woman of 80 years or more with acute or convalescent COVID-19. CDR3s leave out the opening cysteine and the closing phenylalanine or tryptophan.

j_call: TRBJ2-7; v_call: TRBV4-2; cdr3_aa: ASSQDPADEQY
j_call: TRBJ1-3; v_call: TRBV7-8; cdr3_aa: ASSHDRAGNTIY
j_call: TRBJ1-2; v_call: TRBV30; cdr3_aa: AWSVEGVRGYT
j_call: TRBJ1-5; v_call: TRBV30; cdr3_aa: AWSGGTGGQPQH
j_call: TRBJ2-1; v_call: TRBV27; cdr3_aa: ASRGTAEHNEQF
j_call: TRBJ1-6; v_call: TRBV5-1; cdr3_aa: ASSLAAGQEVNSPLH
j_call: TRBJ1-2; v_call: TRBV18; cdr3_aa: ASSPDRDYGYT
j_call: TRBJ1-2; v_call: TRBV5-1; cdr3_aa: ASSLQPEDNYGYT
j_call: TRBJ1-1; v_call: TRBV28; cdr3_aa: ASSSSLRGAGTEAF
j_call: TRBJ1-6; v_call: TRBV9; cdr3_aa: ASSGRQGDNSPLH
j_call: TRBJ1-4; v_call: TRBV5-1; cdr3_aa: ASSTRTREKLF
j_call: TRBJ2-3; v_call: TRBV3-1/TRBV3-2; cdr3_aa: ASSQDQGDTDTQY
j_call: TRBJ1-2; v_call: TRBV7-9; cdr3_aa: ASSSTGLSVSGLGYT
j_call: TRBJ2-4; v_call: TRBV7-6; cdr3_aa: ASSEDGTFDIQY
j_call: TRBJ2-1; v_call: TRBV19; cdr3_aa: ASSRPTRGYNEQF
j_call: TRBJ2-5; v_call: TRBV7-2; cdr3_aa: ASSLLGGGETQY
j_call: TRBJ1-1; v_call: TRBV6-1; cdr3_aa: ASSVITGGGTNTEAF
j_call: TRBJ2-3; v_call: TRBV6-1; cdr3_aa: ASSDRGRGLSTDTQY
j_call: TRBJ2-3; v_call: TRBV11-2; cdr3_aa: ASSPLAGISTDTQY
j_call: TRBJ2-1; v_call: TRBV4-2; cdr3_aa: ASSPRLAGASYNEQF